Following are 32 T cell receptor beta chains from one sample sequenced in a study of cytomegalovirus exposure and HLA in healthy donors. The PCR contained 60 Vbeta and 13 Jbeta primers. Using immunoSEQ multiplex PCR, the repertoire was profiled, and TCRdb retains in-frame clones only, with some absent. In the table there are some 34,000 clones, roughly 67% of which are singletons. Sequenced material: PBMCs. All receptors come from a man aged 40-55 years in good health and CMV-seropositive.

V usage is TRBV6-5 and J usage is TRBJ2-1, with 10 bases aligning to TRBD2. Germline loops: CDR1 MNHEY, CDR2 SVGAGI. The CDR3 is made up of 16 amino acids. Unmatched junction bases numbered 7, after V lost 2 bases and J lost 6 bases. The CDR3 DNA reads TGTGCCAGCAGTTACACAGAGGCTAGCGGGAGCAATGAGCAGTTCTTC. Protein: CASSYTEASGSNEQFF.

This sequence joins TRBV5-1 and TRBJ2-7, with TRBD1 matching 9 bases. V shed 4 bases and J 1 base; nucleotides not matched to a gene: 6. This CDR3 comprises 15 residues. CDR1 is SGHRS and CDR2 is YFSETQ in the germline V gene. CDR3 coding DNA: TGCGCCAGCAGCCTAACAGGGGGCTTTTCCTACGAGCAGTACTTC. It translates to CASSLTGGFSYEQYF.

This chain uses TRBV27 with TRBJ2-7; 7 nucleotides align to TRBD1. Germline V gives CDR1 MNHEY, CDR2 SMNVEV (reference sequence). With V trimmed by 2 bases and J by 5 bases, 9 bases remained unmatched. The CDR3 has 15 residues. DNA of the CDR3: TGTGCCAGCAGTTTAAGCAGGCAGGGGGTCCACGAGCAGTACTTC. The encoded protein is CASSLSRQGVHEQYF.

This rearrangement joins TRBV5-1 to TRBJ1-4, with D maybe TRBD1 (6 bases). This CDR3 is built from 17 residues. Trimming shortened V by 4 bases and J by 5 bases, and 21 bases separated the two germline ends. Germline CDR1 SGHRS, CDR2 YFSETQ. The CDR3 coding sequence is TGCGCCAGCAGCAGGGGCCCGGGGGGCAGATCCAATGAAAAACTGTTTTTT. Translated, it gives CASSRGPGGRSNEKLFF. The full variable domain, completed using reference TRBV5-1 and TRBJ1-4, is KAGVTQTPRYLIKTRGQQVTLSCSPISGHRSVSWYQQTPGQGLQFLFEYFSETQRNKGNFPGRFSGRQFSNSRSEMNVSTLELGDSALYLCASSRGPGGRSNEKLFFGSGTQLSVL.

V is TRBV19 and J is TRBJ2-5, with D possibly TRBD1 on 5 matching bases. The V gene's germline CDR1 is LNHDA and CDR2 SQIVND (reference sequence). CDR3 length equals 15 residues. V shed 7 bases and J shed 4 bases, with 19 bases lying between them. The CDR3 sequence is CASTPSDRTSETQYF. CDR3 coding DNA: TGTGCCAGTACCCCTTCCGACAGAACCTCAGAGACCCAGTACTTC.

This CDR3 reads CASSVPTSGGTDTQYF. The CDR3 DNA follows: TGCGCCAGCAGCGTACCCACTAGCGGGGGCACAGATACGCAGTATTTT. The gene calls are TRBV5-1 and TRBJ2-3; 10 bases fit TRBD2. Germline V gene data show CDR1 as SGHRS and CDR2 as YFSETQ. The CDR3 runs 16 residues. The V gene end was trimmed by 4 bases and the J gene end by 1 base; junction bases not matched to a gene: 6.

This clone was seen a handful of times. This rearrangement joins TRBV6-5 to TRBJ2-3; D not certain. This CDR3 has 15 residues. Trimming stripped 6 bases from V and 5 bases from J, with 18 bases between. Germline CDR1 MNHEY, CDR2 SVGAGI. DNA for the CDR3: TGTGCCAGCAGCACCCCTGCGTTCCGAGGAGATACGCAGTATTTT. Its translation is CASSTPAFRGDTQYF.

J is TRBJ2-7 and V is TRBV25-1; no firm D call. Per the germline V gene, CDR1 is MGHDK and CDR2 is SYGVNS. The CDR3 spans 10 residues. The V end lost 8 bases, the J end lost 9 bases, and 11 bases lay between the germline ends. The DNA for the CDR3 is TGTGCCAGCCCCCAGGATGGGCAGTACTTC. This translates into CASPQDGQYF.

The chain combines TRBV6-5 with TRBJ1-1; maybe TRBD1 (5 bases). CDR3 length equals 14 residues. The germline V and J ends were trimmed by 5 bases and 3 bases, with 13 bases remaining between them. CDR1 and CDR2 (germline): MNHEY, SVGAGI. This CDR3 is CASSLGTFYTEAFF. CDR3 nucleotides: TGTGCCAGCAGTCTGGGGACTTTTTACACTGAAGCTTTCTTT.

This rearrangement joins TRBV7-3 to TRBJ1-6; TRBD1 agrees at 7 bases. V dropped 2 bases and J dropped 10; count of bases not matched to a gene: 5. CDR3 length equals 14 residues. The germline CDR1 and CDR2 sequences are SGHTA and FQGTGA. DNA of the CDR3: TGTGCCAGCAGCTTACAAGGGGGCAGGTCACCCCTCCACTTT. The encoded protein is CASSLQGGRSPLHF. Drawing the rest from reference TRBV7-3 and TRBJ1-6, the complete variable domain is GAGVSQTPSNKVTEKGKYVELRCDPISGHTALYWYRQSLGQGPEFLIYFQGTGAADDSGLPNDRFFAVRPEGSVSTLKIQRTERGDSAVYLCASSLQGGRSPLHFGNGTRLTVT.

V gene TRBV9 combines with J gene TRBJ2-1; perhaps TRBD2 as D (6 bases). Per the germline V gene, CDR1 is SGDLS and CDR2 is YYNGEE. CDR3 length: 16 residues. V dropped 0 bases and J dropped 2 bases, with 12 bases sitting between them. The CDR3 nucleotides are TGTGCCAGCAGCGTAGATCGGGGGTCCACCTACAATGAGCAGTTCTTC. Translation gives CASSVDRGSTYNEQFF.

The chain couples TRBV5-6 to TRBJ1-2; D possibly corresponds to TRBD1 (5 bases). Germline values: CDR1 SGHDT, CDR2 YYEEEE. The CDR3 totals 16 residues. Between the trimmed V and J ends, which lost 4 bases and 4 bases, there was a span of 20 bases. CDR3 coding DNA: TGTGCCAGCAGCATTGCACCTCCACAGGTGCTCTATGGCTACACCTTC. This translates into CASSIAPPQVLYGYTF.

The chain recombines TRBV19 with TRBJ2-2, with a possible D match to TRBD1 (7 bases). V was shortened by 7 bases and J by 4 bases, with 13 bases between the two germline ends. The CDR3 has 14 amino acids. Germline values: CDR1 LNHDA, CDR2 SQIVND (reference sequence). The CDR3 loop reads CASMEGAITGELFF. For the CDR3, the DNA is TGTGCCAGTATGGAGGGGGCGATCACCGGGGAGCTGTTTTTT.

The table lists this clone with a few counts. The chain employs TRBV5-6 and TRBJ2-7; D perhaps matches TRBD2 (6 bases). In germline, CDR1 is SGHDT, CDR2 YYEEEE. The ends were cut back, 4 bases at V and 1 base at J, with 12 bases in the middle. The CDR3 sequence is 14 residues long. CDR3 coding DNA: TGTGCCAGCAGCGGGGGACTGTTTTCCTACGAGCAGTACTTC. It yields the protein CASSGGLFSYEQYF. The whole variable domain, filled in from reference TRBV5-6 and TRBJ2-7, reads DAGVTQSPTHLIKTRGQQVTLRCSPKSGHDTVSWYQQALGQGPQFIFQYYEEEERQRGNFPDRFSGHQFPNYSSELNVNALLLGDSALYLCASSGGLFSYEQYFGPGTRLTVT.

The gene calls are TRBV6-1 and TRBJ2-6; tentatively, D is TRBD2 (6 bases). V lost 1 base and J lost 0, with 7 bases in between. Germline CDR1 and CDR2: MNHNS and SASEGT. This CDR3 region has 16 residues. As DNA, the CDR3 is TGTGCCAGCAGTGAAGAGGAGGGCTCTGGGGCCAACGTCCTGACTTTC. Translated, it gives CASSEEEGSGANVLTF.

The rearrangement links TRBV20-1 to TRBJ2-7, with D unresolved. The CDR3 consists of 11 residues. In germline, CDR1 is DFQATT, CDR2 SNEGSKA (reference sequence). Trimming took off 3 bases at V and 2 bases at J, with 5 bases between the two ends. DNA of the CDR3: TGCAGTGCTAGCGCAGCCTACGAGCAGTACTTC. Its translation is CSASAAYEQYF.

This rearrangement joins TRBV7-2 to TRBJ1-1; possible D gene TRBD1, 5 bases. The germline V and J ends were trimmed by 5 bases and 6 bases, with 19 bases remaining between them. This CDR3 is built from 15 residues. Germline assignment: CDR1 SGHTA and CDR2 FQGNSA. The CDR3 coding sequence is TGTGCCAGCAGCCTGCCCCGGGGCGGGGGGGCTGAAGCTTTCTTT. This translates into CASSLPRGGGAEAFF.

This chain links TRBV5-6 with TRBJ2-1, with 13 bases matching TRBD2. CDR3 length equals 15 residues. The V and J ends lost 4 bases and 7 bases, in that order; junction bases with no gene match: 5. Germline V lookup: CDR1 SGHDT, CDR2 YYEEEE. The DNA of the CDR3 is TGTGCCAGCAGCAAACTAGCGGGGGGGCTAAATGAGCAGTTCTTC. It codes for CASSKLAGGLNEQFF.

The genes are TRBV29-1 and TRBJ1-2, with TRBD1 matching 8 bases. The CDR3 spans 17 residues. The germline V gene encodes CDR1 SQVTM and CDR2 ANQGSEA. V was clipped by 4 bases and J by 5 bases; unmatched bases: 18. The CDR3 here is CSVVGAGQGGPGYGYTF. CDR3 coding DNA: TGCAGCGTTGTCGGGGCCGGACAGGGAGGGCCCGGGTATGGCTACACCTTC.

This clone occurred once. The chain carries TRBV4-2 and TRBJ1-6, with a tentative D call TRBD1 (6 bases). The CDR3 is made up of 18 amino acids. In germline, CDR1 is LGHNA, CDR2 YNFKEQ. Trimming stripped 1 base from V and 1 base from J, with 14 bases between. The CDR3 DNA reads TGTGCCAGCAGCCAAGGATCGTCAGGGGCGTCCTATAATTCACCCCTCCACTTT. This encodes CASSQGSSGASYNSPLHF.

The V gene is TRBV6-5, the J gene TRBJ2-1, with 9 bases fitting TRBD2. There are 15 residues in the CDR3. Germline values: CDR1 MNHEY, CDR2 SVGAGI. V trimming: 4 bases; J trimming: 7 bases; junction bases outside the gene matches: 8. CDR3 region: CASSSPGTSINEQFF. CDR3 DNA: TGTGCCAGCAGTTCCCCCGGGACTAGCATAAATGAGCAGTTCTTC.

CDR3 nucleotide sequence: TGTGCCAGCAGCTTGTCGTTCCCGGGGGGCGAAGGCTACGAGCAGTACTTC. This encodes CASSLSFPGGEGYEQYF. The chain uses TRBV5-5 and TRBJ2-7, with a possible D match to TRBD2 (7 bases). The CDR3 extends over 17 amino acids. Trimming removed 1 base from V and 3 bases from J, with 20 bases in between. Germline V gene data show CDR1 as SGHKS and CDR2 as YYEKEE (reference sequence).

This clone was seen a few times. The chain uses TRBV27 and TRBJ2-3, with TRBD2 matching over 8 bases. The CDR3 length is 15 residues. With 5 bases clipped from V and 5 bases from J, the junction kept 9 bases outside the gene matches. CDR1 is MNHEY and CDR2 is SMNVEV in the germline V gene (reference sequence). The CDR3 reads CASSPLGGALDTQYF. The DNA for the CDR3 is TGTGCCAGCAGTCCTCTCGGGGGGGCCTTAGATACGCAGTATTTT.

The rearrangement uses TRBV5-1 and TRBJ2-7, with 8 bases lining up with TRBD2. V was pared by 2 bases and J by 6 bases, with 7 bases of the junction left unmatched. The CDR3 contains 14 residues. Germline CDR1 and CDR2: SGHRS and YFSETQ. The CDR3 protein is CASSFYGGAFEQYF. CDR3 nucleotide sequence: TGCGCCAGCAGCTTTTACGGGGGGGCCTTCGAGCAGTACTTC.

This clone appeared a single time. J is TRBJ2-1 and V is TRBV11-2, with 8 bases matching TRBD2. The CDR3 covers 18 residues. The V gene's germline CDR1 is SGHAT and CDR2 FQNNGV. The V gene end was trimmed by 2 bases and the J gene end by 3 bases; junction bases not matched to a gene: 12. Written as DNA, the CDR3 is TGTGCCAGCAGCTTAAGGGTTAGCGGGGCCCTTCTCTACAATGAGCAGTTCTTC. Translated, it gives CASSLRVSGALLYNEQFF.

The chain links TRBV6-4 to TRBJ2-2, with 7 bases aligning to TRBD2. From germline, CDR1 is MRHNA and CDR2 SNTAGT. V was clipped by 3 bases and J by 3 bases; unmatched bases: 4. The CDR3 has 15 amino acids. In nucleotides, the CDR3 is TGTGCCAGCAGTGAGATTGGGGGGGACACCGGGGAGCTGTTTTTT. The encoded protein is CASSEIGGDTGELFF.

The V gene is TRBV6-1, the J gene TRBJ2-5; 9 bases are shared with TRBD1. V lost 8 bases, J lost 2 bases, and 6 bases stayed unmatched. The germline V gene encodes CDR1 MNHNS and CDR2 SASEGT. The CDR3 is 14 residues long. The CDR3 DNA reads as TGTGCCAGCCAAGTCGACAGGGGGCAAGAGACCCAGTACTTC. Protein: CASQVDRGQETQYF.

This chain connects TRBV7-2 to TRBJ1-1; 7 bases align to TRBD1. J was trimmed by 2 bases and V by 3 bases; bases with no gene match: 3. This CDR3 is 14 amino acids long. CDR1 is SGHTA and CDR2 is FQGNSA in the germline V gene. The CDR3 coding sequence is TGTGCCAGCAGCTTGGACAGGCTAAACACTGAAGCTTTCTTT. It yields the protein CASSLDRLNTEAFF. Full variable domain (missing parts from reference TRBV7-2 and TRBJ1-1): GAGVSQSPSNKVTEKGKDVELRCDPISGHTALYWYRQSLGQGLEFLIYFQGNSAPDKSGLPSDRFSAERTGGSVSTLTIQRTQQEDSAVYLCASSLDRLNTEAFFGQGTRLTVV.

This clone was observed a few times. The chain carries TRBV5-1 and TRBJ1-2; D may be TRBD1 (6 bases). CDR1 SGHRS and CDR2 YFSETQ come from the germline V gene. V lost 0 bases, J lost 5 bases, and 11 bases lay in between. The CDR3 covers 14 residues. The CDR3 loop is CASSLGDIMYGYTF. The DNA for the CDR3 is TGCGCCAGCAGCTTGGGGGACATAATGTATGGCTACACCTTC.

This clone was seen a handful of times. This chain uses TRBV2 with TRBJ1-2; D is undetermined. V was clipped by 11 bases and J by 8 bases, with 21 bases between them. The CDR3 length is 13 residues. Germline V lookup: CDR1 SNHLY, CDR2 FYNNEI. Here the CDR3 DNA reads TGTGCCTGCACCCCGGGAGGGATCGGCGGCTACACCTTC. Protein product: CACTPGGIGGYTF.

The rearrangement joins TRBV5-1 to TRBJ2-5; 7 nucleotides match TRBD2. The V and J ends lost 5 bases and 0 bases, in that order; junction bases with no gene match: 7. Per the germline V gene, CDR1 is SGHRS and CDR2 is YFSETQ. The CDR3 totals 15 residues. CDR3 amino acids: CASRSTGGYQETQYF. DNA of the CDR3: TGCGCCAGCAGGAGTACCGGGGGGTACCAAGAGACCCAGTACTTC.

This clone was picked up a small number of times. The J gene is TRBJ2-1, the V gene TRBV28; TRBD2 aligns across 12 bases. CDR3 size: 13 residues. Per the germline V gene, CDR1 is MDHEN and CDR2 is SYDVKM. Trimming removed 11 bases from V and 8 bases from J; junction bases left unmatched: 7. The CDR3 DNA sequence: TGTGCCGCTGCTAGCGGGGGGGCAGATGAGCAGTTCTTC. As protein: CAAASGGADEQFF.